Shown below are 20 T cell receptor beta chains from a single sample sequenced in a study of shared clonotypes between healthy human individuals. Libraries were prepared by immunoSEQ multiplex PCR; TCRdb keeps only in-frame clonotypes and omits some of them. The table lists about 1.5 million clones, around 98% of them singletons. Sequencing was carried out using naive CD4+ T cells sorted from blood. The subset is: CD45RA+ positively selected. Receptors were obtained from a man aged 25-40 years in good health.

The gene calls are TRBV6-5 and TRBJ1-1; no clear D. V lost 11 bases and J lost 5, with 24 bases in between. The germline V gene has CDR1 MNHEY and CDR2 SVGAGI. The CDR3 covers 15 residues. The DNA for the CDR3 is TGTGCCTCTGAGCGGCGGGGTATCCCTCGGACTGAAGCTTTCTTT. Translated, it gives CASERRGIPRTEAFF.

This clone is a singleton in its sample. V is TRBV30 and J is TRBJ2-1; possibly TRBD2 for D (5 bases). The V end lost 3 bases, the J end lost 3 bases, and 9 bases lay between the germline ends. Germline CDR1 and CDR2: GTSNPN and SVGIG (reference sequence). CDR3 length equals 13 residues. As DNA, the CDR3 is TGTGCCTGGAGGTTTACTAGCTACAATGAGCAGTTCTTC. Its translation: CAWRFTSYNEQFF.

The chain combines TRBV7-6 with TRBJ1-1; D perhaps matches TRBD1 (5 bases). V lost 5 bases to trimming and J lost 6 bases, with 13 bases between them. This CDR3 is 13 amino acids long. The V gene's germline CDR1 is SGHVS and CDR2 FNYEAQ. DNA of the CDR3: TGTGCCAGCAGCCCGCAGGGTAAAGCTGAAGCTTTCTTT. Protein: CASSPQGKAEAFF.

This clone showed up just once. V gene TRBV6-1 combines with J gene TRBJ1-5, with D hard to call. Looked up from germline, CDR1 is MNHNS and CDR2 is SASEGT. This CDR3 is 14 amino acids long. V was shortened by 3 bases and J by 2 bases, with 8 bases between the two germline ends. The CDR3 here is CASSDHPGNQPQHF. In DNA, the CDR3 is TGTGCCAGCAGTGATCATCCAGGCAATCAGCCCCAGCATTTT.

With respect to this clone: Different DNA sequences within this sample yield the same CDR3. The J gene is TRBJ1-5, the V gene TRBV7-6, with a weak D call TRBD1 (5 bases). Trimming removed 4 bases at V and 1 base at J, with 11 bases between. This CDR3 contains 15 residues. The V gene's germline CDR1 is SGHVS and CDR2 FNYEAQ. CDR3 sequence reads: CASSSGTGSNQPQHF. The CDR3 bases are TGTGCCAGCAGCTCCGGGACGGGAAGCAATCAGCCCCAGCATTTT.

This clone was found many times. The CDR3 is CASSDPISGSGRDTGELFF. CDR3 coding DNA: TGTGCCAGCAGTGATCCAATTTCGGGTAGCGGGAGGGACACCGGGGAGCTGTTTTTT. The V gene is TRBV2, the J gene TRBJ2-2; 11 bases are shared with TRBD2. The V gene's germline CDR1 is SNHLY and CDR2 FYNNEI. Germline trimming cut 3 bases from V and 3 bases from J; bases unmatched to any gene: 12. This CDR3 region has 19 residues.

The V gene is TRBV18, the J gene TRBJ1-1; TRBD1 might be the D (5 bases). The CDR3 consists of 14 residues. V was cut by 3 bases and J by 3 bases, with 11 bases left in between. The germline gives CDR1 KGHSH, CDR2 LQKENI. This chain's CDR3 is CASSPPGWDTEAFF. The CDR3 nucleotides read TGTGCCAGCTCACCTCCAGGGTGGGACACTGAAGCTTTCTTT.

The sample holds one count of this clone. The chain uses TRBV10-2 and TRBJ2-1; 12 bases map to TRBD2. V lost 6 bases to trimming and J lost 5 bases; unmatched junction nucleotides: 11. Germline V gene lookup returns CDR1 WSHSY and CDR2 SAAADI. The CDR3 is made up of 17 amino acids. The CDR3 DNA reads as TGCGCCAGCAGCCAGGGGACGACTAGCGGGAGCCACAATGAGCAGTTCTTC. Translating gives CASSQGTTSGSHNEQFF.

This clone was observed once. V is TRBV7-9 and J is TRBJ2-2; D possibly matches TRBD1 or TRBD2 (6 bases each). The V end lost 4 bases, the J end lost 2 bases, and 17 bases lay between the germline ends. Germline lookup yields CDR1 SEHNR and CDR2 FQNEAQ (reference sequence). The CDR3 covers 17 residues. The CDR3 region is CASSWGALATNTGELFF. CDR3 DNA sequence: TGTGCCAGCAGCTGGGGGGCCCTAGCGACTAACACCGGGGAGCTGTTTTTT.

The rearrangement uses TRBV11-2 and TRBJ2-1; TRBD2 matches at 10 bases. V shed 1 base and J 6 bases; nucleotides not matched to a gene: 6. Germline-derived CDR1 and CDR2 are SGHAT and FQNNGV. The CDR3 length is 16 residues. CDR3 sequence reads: CASSLVAGGLGNEQFF. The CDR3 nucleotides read TGTGCCAGCAGCTTAGTAGCGGGAGGCTTGGGCAATGAGCAGTTCTTC.

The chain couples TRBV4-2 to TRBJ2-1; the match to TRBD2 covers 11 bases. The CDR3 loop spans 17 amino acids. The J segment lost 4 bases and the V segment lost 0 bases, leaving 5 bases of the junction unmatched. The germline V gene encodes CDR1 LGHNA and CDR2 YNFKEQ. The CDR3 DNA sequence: TGTGCCAGCAGCCAAGAAGGAACTAGCGGGGGTTACAATGAGCAGTTCTTC. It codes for CASSQEGTSGGYNEQFF.

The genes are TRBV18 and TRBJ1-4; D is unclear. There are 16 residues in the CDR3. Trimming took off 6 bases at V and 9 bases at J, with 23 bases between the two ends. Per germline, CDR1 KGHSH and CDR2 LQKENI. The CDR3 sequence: CASSPTHARLEKKLFF. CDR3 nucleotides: TGTGCCAGCTCCCCCACACACGCACGTCTGGAGAAAAAACTGTTTTTT.

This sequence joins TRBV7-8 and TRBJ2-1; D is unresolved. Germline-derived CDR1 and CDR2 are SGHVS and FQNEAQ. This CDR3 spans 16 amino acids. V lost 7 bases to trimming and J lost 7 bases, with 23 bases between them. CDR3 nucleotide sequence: TGTGCCAGCAACCCGGACCTCTGGCTGCGCAGGAATGAGCAGTTCTTC. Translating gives CASNPDLWLRRNEQFF.

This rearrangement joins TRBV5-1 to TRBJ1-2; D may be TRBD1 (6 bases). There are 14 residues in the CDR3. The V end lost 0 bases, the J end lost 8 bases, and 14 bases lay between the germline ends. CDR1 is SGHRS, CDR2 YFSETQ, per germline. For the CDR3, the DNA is TGCGCCAGCAGCTTGGAATCAGGGGAGCACGGCTACACCTTC. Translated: CASSLESGEHGYTF. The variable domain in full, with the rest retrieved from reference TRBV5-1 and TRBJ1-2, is KAGVTQTPRYLIKTRGQQVTLSCSPISGHRSVSWYQQTPGQGLQFLFEYFSETQRNKGNFPGRFSGRQFSNSRSEMNVSTLELGDSALYLCASSLESGEHGYTFGSGTRLTVV.

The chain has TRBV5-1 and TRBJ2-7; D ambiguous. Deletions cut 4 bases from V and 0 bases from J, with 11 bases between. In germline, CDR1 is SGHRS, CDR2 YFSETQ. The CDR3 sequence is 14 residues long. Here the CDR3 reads CASSKDLSSYEQYF. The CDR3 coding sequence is TGCGCCAGCAGCAAGGACCTTAGCTCCTACGAGCAGTACTTC.

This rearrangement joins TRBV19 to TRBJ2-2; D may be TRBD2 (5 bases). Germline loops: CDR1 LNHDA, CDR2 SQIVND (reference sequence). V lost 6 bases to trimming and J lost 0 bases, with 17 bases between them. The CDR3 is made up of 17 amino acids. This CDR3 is CASSRQRAVANTGELFF. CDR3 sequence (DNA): TGTGCCAGTAGCCGGCAGCGAGCGGTCGCGAACACCGGGGAGCTGTTTTTT.

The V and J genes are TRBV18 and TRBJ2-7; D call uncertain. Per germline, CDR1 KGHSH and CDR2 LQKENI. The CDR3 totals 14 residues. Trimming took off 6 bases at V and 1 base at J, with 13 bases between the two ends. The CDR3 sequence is CASSPQDGSYEQYF. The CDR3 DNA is TGTGCCAGCTCCCCTCAGGACGGTTCCTACGAGCAGTACTTC.

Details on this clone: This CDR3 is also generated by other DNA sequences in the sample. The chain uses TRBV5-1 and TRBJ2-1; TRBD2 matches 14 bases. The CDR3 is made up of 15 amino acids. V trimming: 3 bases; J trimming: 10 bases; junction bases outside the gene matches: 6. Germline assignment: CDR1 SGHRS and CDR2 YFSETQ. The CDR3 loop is CASSSGLAGVYEQFF. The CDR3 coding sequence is TGCGCCAGCAGCTCGGGACTAGCGGGAGTCTACGAGCAGTTCTTC. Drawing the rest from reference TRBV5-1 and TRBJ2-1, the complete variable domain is KAGVTQTPRYLIKTRGQQVTLSCSPISGHRSVSWYQQTPGQGLQFLFEYFSETQRNKGNFPGRFSGRQFSNSRSEMNVSTLELGDSALYLCASSSGLAGVYEQFFGPGTRLTVL.

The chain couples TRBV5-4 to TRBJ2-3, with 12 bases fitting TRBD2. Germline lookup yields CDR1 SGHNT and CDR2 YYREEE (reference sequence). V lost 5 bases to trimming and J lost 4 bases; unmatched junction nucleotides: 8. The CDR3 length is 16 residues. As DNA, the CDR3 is TGTGCCAGCAGTTCATACCTAGCGGGAGGGTCAGATACGCAGTATTTT. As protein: CASSSYLAGGSDTQYF.

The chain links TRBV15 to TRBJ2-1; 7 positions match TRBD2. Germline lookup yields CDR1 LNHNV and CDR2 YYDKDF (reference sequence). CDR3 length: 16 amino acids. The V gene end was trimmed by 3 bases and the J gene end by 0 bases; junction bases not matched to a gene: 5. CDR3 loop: CATSSGLAVSYNEQFF. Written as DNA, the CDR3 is TGTGCCACCAGCAGCGGTCTAGCGGTCTCCTACAATGAGCAGTTCTTC.